Listed here are 17 T cell receptor beta chains from one sample, sequenced in a study of T cells in Graves' hyperthyroidism and ophthalmopathy (dated 2019 in TCRdb). Library preparation was by multiplex PCR. The instrument given in TCRdb is Illumina HiSeq 2000. Amplification of TCR beta CDR3 regions was carried out from RNA transcripts. A first-round RT-PCR of the TCR CDR3 used the HTBI primer set with the Qiagen OneStep RT-PCR kit. TCRdb reran the public reads through fastp at Q25 and MiXCR, keeping productive beta chains. Every CDR3 protein is listed once, alongside the most common genes and DNA of its rows. Counted in this sample were roughly 570,000 distinct CDR3 sequences; around 46% of them appeared once. The ten biggest clones cover roughly 20% of the sample. The material sequenced was peripheral blood or thyroid tissue (not recorded which). Receptors were obtained from an adult woman with Graves' disease, either hyperthyroidism or ophthalmopathy (not recorded which).

This clonotype was recorded a few times. The genes are TRBV24-1 and TRBJ2-1, with TRBD2 as a possible D gene (6 bases). Germline lookup yields CDR1 KGHDR and CDR2 SFDVKD. Trimming removed 9 bases at V and 2 bases at J, with 10 bases between. The CDR3 is made up of 13 amino acids. The CDR3 reads CATRDSAYNEQFF. The CDR3 bases are TGTGCCACCCGGGACTCCGCCTACAATGAGCAGTTCTTC.

About this clonotype itself: Germline is not matched at one junction end, which may reflect a read error. This chain joins TRBV2 and TRBJ1-2; D not certain. The CDR3 spans 16 residues. CDR1 and CDR2 (germline): SNHLY, FYNNEI. The CDR3 DNA is TGTGCCAGCAGCGAAGAGGACGACTGGGAAACCTATGGCTACACCTTC. Amino acids: CASSEEDDWETYGYTF.

V is TRBV19 and J is TRBJ1-5; tentative D call: TRBD1 (5 bases). V shed 5 bases and J shed 5 bases, with 13 bases lying between them. The length of the CDR3 is 14 residues. From germline, CDR1 is LNHDA and CDR2 SQIVND (reference sequence). CDR3 in amino acids: CASSVAGGYQPQHF. CDR3 DNA: TGTGCCAGTAGTGTCGCCGGGGGTTATCAGCCCCAGCATTTT.

The table lists this clonotype with a few counts. The chain is built from TRBV20-1 and TRBJ2-7; 8 bases agree with TRBD2. The CDR3 covers 13 residues. CDR1 DFQATT and CDR2 SNEGSKA come from the germline V gene (reference sequence). The J segment lost 6 bases and the V segment lost 1 base, leaving 5 bases of the junction unmatched. CDR3 residues: CSARASGSPEQYF. DNA of the CDR3: TGCAGTGCTAGAGCCAGCGGGAGTCCCGAGCAGTACTTC.

This clonotype was counted a single time. The chain combines TRBV2 with TRBJ2-5, with 11 bases that match TRBD1. This CDR3 contains 17 residues. CDR1 and CDR2 from the germline V gene are SNHLY and FYNNEI. The V segment lost 2 bases and the J segment 6 bases; nucleotides outside the gene matches: 11. CDR3 nucleotides: TGTGCCAGCAGTGAACGTGCCCCGGGACAGGGGGGGAAGACCCAGTACTTC. This sequence encodes CASSERAPGQGGKTQYF.

This clonotype was found a few times. The J gene is TRBJ1-2, the V gene TRBV18; TRBD1 agrees at 9 bases. The CDR3 runs to 15 residues. Trimming removed 4 bases from V and 8 bases from J; junction bases left unmatched: 11. Germline CDR1 KGHSH, CDR2 LQKENI. CDR3 DNA: TGTGCCAGCTCACTGGCCCGGGACAGGGTGCGAGGCTACACCTTC. The encoded protein is CASSLARDRVRGYTF.

The chain has TRBV19 and TRBJ1-2; D call uncertain. The CDR3 sequence is 16 residues long. V lost 5 bases to trimming and J lost 8 bases, with 24 bases between them. Germline lookup yields CDR1 LNHDA and CDR2 SQIVND (reference sequence). CDR3 nucleotide sequence: TGTGCCAGTAGTCGATGGTCAACAATTGGATCGGTAGGCTACACCTTC. Translating gives CASSRWSTIGSVGYTF.

Many counts were recorded for this clonotype. This chain uses TRBV7-2 with TRBJ2-7; the D gene could be TRBD1 or TRBD2 (6 bases each). V lost 7 bases and J 2 bases, leaving 15 bases between the germline ends. This CDR3 region has 14 residues. Germline V gene data show CDR1 as SGHTA and CDR2 as FQGNSA. This chain's CDR3 is CASTPGGTPYEQYF. The CDR3 coding sequence is TGTGCCAGCACCCCAGGCGGGACACCCTACGAGCAGTACTTC.

V gene TRBV2 combines with J gene TRBJ2-2; TRBD2 agrees at 9 bases. The CDR3 runs 16 residues. Losses at the gene ends were 3 bases for V and 6 bases for J; bases not matched to a gene: 8. CDR1 and CDR2 (germline): SNHLY, FYNNEI. CDR3 residues: CASSEGSGRLSGELFF. CDR3 nucleotides: TGTGCCAGCAGTGAGGGTAGCGGGAGATTGTCCGGGGAGCTGTTTTTT.

The chain recombines TRBV19 with TRBJ1-5; 7 nucleotides align to TRBD1. Trimming removed 5 bases from V and 6 bases from J; junction bases left unmatched: 10. The CDR3 runs 15 residues. The V gene's germline CDR1 is LNHDA and CDR2 SQIVND (reference sequence). The CDR3 bases are TGTGCCAGTAGTGATTTGGGACAGCTCGGTCAGCCCCAGCATTTT. Amino acids: CASSDLGQLGQPQHF.

The chain couples TRBV5-1 to TRBJ2-7; TRBD1 or TRBD2 may be the D gene (6 bases each). CDR1 is SGHRS and CDR2 is YFSETQ in the germline V gene. The CDR3 sequence is 17 residues long. V dropped 0 bases and J dropped 0 bases, with 16 bases sitting between them. DNA of the CDR3: TGCGCCAGCAGCTTGGCCCGGGATGGAGGGGGCTCCTACGAGCAGTACTTC. It codes for CASSLARDGGGSYEQYF.

The chain combines TRBV5-1 with TRBJ2-5, with 13 bases that match TRBD2. Germline V gives CDR1 SGHRS, CDR2 YFSETQ. There are 15 residues in the CDR3. V lost 3 bases to trimming and J lost 4 bases; unmatched junction nucleotides: 3. The chain's CDR3 is CASSYTSGRAETQYF. DNA of the CDR3: TGCGCCAGCAGCTACACTAGCGGGAGGGCAGAGACCCAGTACTTC. Complete variable domain (other parts from reference TRBV5-1 and TRBJ2-5): KAGVTQTPRYLIKTRGQQVTLSCSPISGHRSVSWYQQTPGQGLQFLFEYFSETQRNKGNFPGRFSGRQFSNSRSEMNVSTLELGDSALYLCASSYTSGRAETQYFGPGTRLLVL.

This clonotype was recorded at least ten times. The chain joins TRBV19 to TRBJ2-2, with 10 bases matching TRBD2. This CDR3 is built from 15 residues. The V segment lost 7 bases and the J segment 1 base; nucleotides outside the gene matches: 3. Per germline, CDR1 LNHDA and CDR2 SQIVND (reference sequence). CDR3 region: CASKGLAENTGELFF. CDR3 sequence (DNA): TGTGCCAGTAAAGGACTAGCGGAGAACACCGGGGAGCTGTTTTTT.

This clonotype was observed many times. The CDR3: CASSRDRGNQPQHF. In nucleotides, the CDR3 is TGCGCCAGCAGCCGAGACAGGGGAAATCAGCCCCAGCATTTT. The genes are TRBV4-1 and TRBJ1-5, with TRBD1 identical over 8 bases. Germline V CDR1 and CDR2: MGHRA, YSYEKL. The length of the CDR3 is 14 residues. Unmatched junction bases numbered 3, after V lost 4 bases and J lost 4 bases.

V usage is TRBV2 and J usage is TRBJ1-2; D remains ambiguous. CDR3 length: 13 residues. Germline CDR1 reads SNHLY; CDR2 reads FYNNEI. Trimming took 3 bases from V and 8 from J, leaving 13 bases between them. CDR3: CASSDRRAQGYTF. In DNA, the CDR3 is TGTGCCAGCAGTGATCGGAGGGCGCAGGGCTACACCTTC.

This chain links TRBV6-5 with TRBJ1-4; D is unclear. The CDR3 extends over 13 amino acids. V lost 5 bases to trimming and J lost 8 bases, with 12 bases between them. Germline-derived CDR1 and CDR2 are MNHEY and SVGAGI. CDR3 nucleotides: TGTGCCAGCAGTGCTAGAGATAACGAAAAACTGTTTTTT. As protein: CASSARDNEKLFF.

This clonotype was counted a single time. One junction end does not reproduce the germline sequence, and a read error may be involved. This chain links TRBV7-7 with TRBJ2-5; tentatively, D is TRBD1 or TRBD2 (6 bases each). The CDR3 is made up of 17 amino acids. CDR1 and CDR2 from the germline V gene are SSHAT and FNYEAQ (reference sequence). Here the CDR3 DNA reads TGTGCTAGCAGCTTATCCTCGGGGGCTGGCGACCAAGAGACCCAGTACTTC. Its translation is CASSLSSGAGDQETQYF.